Below, one TCR beta chain is given with its context. Its cognate antigen is unknown. A single record per CDR3 protein comes from TCRdb applying MiXCR to the 5' RACE reads. The repertoire consists of about 520,000 distinct CDR3 sequences, with 22% occurring once and the leading ten covering under 0.95%. This sample is part of a study of identical twins. Study-wide points: Excess sharing between twins was weaker in beta out-of-frame sequences.

V lost 4 bases to trimming and J lost 0 bases, with 10 bases between them. The CDR3 extends over 14 amino acids. The germline gives CDR1 SGHTA, CDR2 FQGNSA. This sample was shared with a second study, whose subject was T cells expressing NK-cell markers. As that report states: Source material for TCR beta repertoires consisted of sorted CD3+CD56+NKG2C+, CD3+CD56+NKG2C- and CD3+CD56-NKG2C+ T cells.

This sequence originates from a woman between 18 and 30 years old in good health. The J gene is TRBJ2-7, the V gene TRBV7-2; D unclear. Sequenced sample: CD4+ T cells sorted from blood. The CDR3 DNA follows: TGTGCCAGCAGCTCAGTCGTACACTCCTACGAGCAGTACTTC. It yields the protein CASSSVVHSYEQYF.